The clone carrying this T cell receptor beta chain was seen a single time. Replicate PCRs from sorted subsets contained around 200 ng DNA, which is 30,000 to 35,000 T cell genomes. Using immunoSEQ multiplex PCR, the repertoire was profiled, and TCRdb retains in-frame clones only, with some absent. Of 1.5 million to 2.5 million clones in the sample, about 95% were seen once. Terminally differentiated effector memory CD45RA+ cells were excluded from the naive CD8 cells, which were CD45RO-negative and positively selected for CCR7. The data stem from a study of shared clonotypes between healthy human individuals. Germline V lookup: CDR1 MGHRA, CDR2 YSYEKL. The CDR3 has 15 amino acids. The V and J ends lost 2 bases and 4 bases respectively, with 15 bases between them.

Sample: naive CD8+ T cells sorted from blood. This sequence originates from a young man in good health. This sequence joins TRBV4-1 and TRBJ2-7, with no clear D. CDR3 residues: CASSQRTESLYEQYF. CDR3 sequence (DNA): TGCGCCAGCAGCCAACGTACGGAGTCTCTATACGAGCAGTACTTC.